This T cell receptor (beta chain) was identified in a study of early T cells in non-severe SARS-CoV-2 infection. Looking at the study overall: Chains stayed unpaired after sequencing of bulk RNA from unsorted whole blood. Findings of the study overall: Private and CD4 specificities were missed by VDJdb matching, which favored anti-spike CD8 responses.

Points on this clonotype: Its target is unknown.

Separate cDNA molecules each had unique molecular identifiers attached to them. In TCRdb, the 5' RACE reads were re-called with MiXCR into one record per CDR3 protein. The repertoire holds some 110,000 distinct CDR3 sequences, just under 15% seen once, with 20% to 25% in the top ten. Germline assignment: CDR1 SGHKS and CDR2 YYEKEE (reference sequence). Losses at the gene ends were 1 base for V and 0 bases for J; bases not matched to a gene: 7. The CDR3 contains 17 residues. This sequence joins TRBV5-5 and TRBJ2-1; 7 bases agree with TRBD1. The sequenced material came from whole blood. The receptor's source is an adult who was a healthcare worker with PCR-confirmed SARS-CoV-2 infection or an uninfected control (not recorded which). For the CDR3, the DNA is TGTGCCAGCAGCTTGTTAGGGGGCCCAAGCTCCTACAATGAGCAGTTCTTC. This codes for CASSLLGGPSSYNEQFF.